The present entry profiles one T cell receptor (beta chain) with its context. This clonotype was recorded a few times. What this receptor recognizes is not known. No much larger clone exists at a distance of one base, and base qualities are not known. Libraries came from 5' RACE. The sample was run on an Illumina HiSeq 2500. The second PCR ran for roughly 7 to 12 cycles and used a J-beta primer mix along with a sample-barcoded 5' primer. Each TCR beta cDNA molecule received a unique molecular identifier from a template-switch 5' adaptor carrying 12 random nucleotides. Each sample yielded at least 2.5 million CDR3-containing paired-end reads. First-strand cDNA synthesis was performed from all RNA using the Mint cDNA synthesis kit, with priming by a TRBC-specific oligonucleotide. All cDNA was treated with uracil-DNA glycosylase and then went through a first 18-cycle PCR with the universal primers M1SS and BC2_uni_R. From the authors' description of their analysis: Each sample was normalized by randomly selecting 1 million high-quality reads, each carrying a distinct molecular identifier. Reads with shared molecular identifiers were discarded instead of being binned into consensus sequences. MiTCR, with a Q25 quality threshold and the strictest error-elimination algorithm, was used for CDR3 identification, clonotype clustering and error correction. A nonparametric unseen species model with Euler transformation was used to estimate lower-bound total TCR beta diversity. TCRdb reprocessing: public reads trimmed at Q25 with fastp, clones called with MiXCR, in-frame beta chains kept. Entries are consolidated by CDR3 protein sequence, retaining the most common genes and DNA. The V and J calls come from TCRdb's annotation, not from the publication. The sample table contains some 1.1 million distinct CDR3 sequences; only one count was recorded for more than 30% of them. About an eighth of the sample comes from the top ten.

The CDR3 measures 16 amino acids from cysteine to phenylalanine. The DNA shown is the 48-base CDR3, in frame from base 1. Looking up the germline V gene (reference sequence) yields CDR1 LGHDT and CDR2 YNNKEL. The junction carries 16 bases between V and J, which are trimmed by 1 base and 4 bases respectively. This record comes from a study of blood T cells in healthy people across ages (dated by TCRdb to about 2015). For the wider study: In model experiments, template switching captured roughly one uniquely barcoded TCR beta cDNA molecule for every two T cells. Using deep sequencing normalized with unique cDNA molecular identifiers, the study measured how TCR beta repertoire diversity changes with age. The donors were split into four age groups: young (average around 17 years), middle-aged (roughly 40), aged (roughly 65) and long-lived (roughly 80). For two donors (one aged 18 to 29 and one aged 80 or older), the study analyzed two additional independent replicas of 1 million unique cDNA reads from the same blood draw. To avoid experimental bias, donors of different ages were spread randomly across the sequencing lanes.

Study-level results and caveats: The CMV infection status of donors was not known, potentially confounding age-related changes in expanded clonotypes. Compared with the aged group, the long-lived group had more naive CD4+ T cells, fewer expanded clones and increased TCR diversity, suggesting age selection. Because profiling used bulk unsorted PBMCs, naive and antigen-experienced compartments could not be compared conclusively. Estimates of total diversity based on one million sequenced T cells were regarded as lower bounds and as underestimates. Observed TCR beta diversity per million T cells fell roughly linearly with age, and a significant reduction was already apparent by age approximately 40. A strong correlation was found between observed TCR beta diversity and the percentage of naive T cells measured by flow cytometry.

Donors were 39 systemically healthy Caucasian individuals from Russia aged roughly 6 to 100 years. Around 10 milliliters of peripheral blood were drawn from each donor into EDTA-treated Vacutainer tubes. Ficoll-Paque density-gradient centrifugation was used to isolate PBMCs, with at least 7 million per sample. Total RNA, at least 6 micrograms per sample, was extracted from PBMCs with Trizol reagent. For every donor, flow cytometry on a PBMC aliquot measured the percentage of naive CD45RAhigh/CD27high T cells. The rearranged chain carries TRBV3-1 and TRBJ2-5; TRBD2 is a possible D gene, resting on 5 matching bases. Specimen: blood. This receptor was obtained from a man between 18 and 35 years old in good health. The nucleotide sequence reads TGTGCCAGCAGCCAAGGAATGGACTGGAGAAGAGAGACCCAGTACTTC. This sequence encodes CASSQGMDWRRETQYF.